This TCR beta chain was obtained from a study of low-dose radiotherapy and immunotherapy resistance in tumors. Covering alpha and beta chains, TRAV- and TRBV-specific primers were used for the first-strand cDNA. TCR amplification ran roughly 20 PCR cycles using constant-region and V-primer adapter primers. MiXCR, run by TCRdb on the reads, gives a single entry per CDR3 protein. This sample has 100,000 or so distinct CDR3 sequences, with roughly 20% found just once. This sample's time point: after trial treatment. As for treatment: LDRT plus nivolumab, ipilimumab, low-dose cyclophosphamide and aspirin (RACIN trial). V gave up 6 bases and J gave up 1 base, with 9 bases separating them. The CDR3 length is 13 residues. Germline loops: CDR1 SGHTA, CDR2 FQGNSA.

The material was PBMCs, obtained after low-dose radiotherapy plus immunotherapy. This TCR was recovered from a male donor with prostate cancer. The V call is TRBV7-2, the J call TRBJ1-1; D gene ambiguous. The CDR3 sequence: CASSYLWNTEAFF. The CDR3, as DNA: TGTGCCAGCAGTTATTTATGGAACACTGAAGCTTTCTTT.